What follows are 25 T cell receptor beta chains derived from one specimen sequenced in a study of blood T cell repertoires in COVID-19. Sequenced by immunoSEQ multiplex PCR; TCRdb stores in-frame clones only, minus some. The sample has about 190,000 clones, 84% seen once. The sample was PBMCs or T cells enriched from blood (not recorded which). All receptors derive from a woman aged 25 to 39 who had been exposed to COVID-19.

V is TRBV3-1 (or the pseudogene TRBV3-2) and J is TRBJ2-1; D is possibly TRBD2 (6 bases). The germline CDR1 and CDR2 sequences are LGHDT and YNNKEL (reference sequence). The CDR3 contains 16 residues. Trimming pared 1 base from V and 0 bases from J, leaving 10 bases between. Written as DNA, the CDR3 is TGTGCCAGCAGCCAAGTTGGGAGGTCCTCCTACAATGAGCAGTTCTTC. Its protein is CASSQVGRSSYNEQFF.

The CDR3 spells CASSIDPGGTGETQYF. The DNA for the CDR3 is TGTGCCAGTAGTATAGATCCCGGGGGGACAGGGGAGACCCAGTACTTC. The chain is built from TRBV19 and TRBJ2-5; 9 bases are shared with TRBD1. The CDR3 loop spans 16 amino acids. Germline loops: CDR1 LNHDA, CDR2 SQIVND (reference sequence). V lost 0 bases to trimming and J lost 5 bases; unmatched junction nucleotides: 7. The entire variable domain, with the rest obtained from reference TRBV19 and TRBJ2-5, is as follows: DGGITQSPKYLFRKEGQNVTLSCEQNLNHDAMYWYRQDPGQGLRLIYYSQIVNDFQKGDIAEGYSVSREKKESFPLTVTSAQKNPTAFYLCASSIDPGGTGETQYFGPGTRLLVL.

This clone was seen just once. CDR3 residues: CSVGFTGGNTIYF. Here the CDR3 DNA reads TGCAGCGTTGGCTTCACAGGGGGAAACACCATATATTTT. This rearrangement joins TRBV29-1 to TRBJ1-3; the D gene is possibly TRBD1 (6 bases). The germline CDR1 and CDR2 sequences are SQVTM and ANQGSEA. The CDR3 consists of 13 residues. The V and J ends lost 4 bases and 4 bases respectively, with 11 bases between them. Full variable domain (missing parts from reference TRBV29-1 and TRBJ1-3): SAVISQKPSRDICQRGTSLTIQCQVDSQVTMMFWYRQQPGQSLTLIATANQGSEATYESGFVIDKFPISRPNLTFSTLTVSNMSPEDSSIYLCSVGFTGGNTIYFGEGSWLTVV.

This rearrangement joins TRBV19 to TRBJ1-2; D call uncertain. V lost 3 bases and J 4 bases, leaving 6 bases between the germline ends. Germline V gene sequence: CDR1 LNHDA, CDR2 SQIVND (reference sequence). The CDR3 covers 12 residues. In DNA form, the CDR3 reads TGTGCCAGTAGTATCCTTTCCTATGGCTACACCTTC. Its translation is CASSILSYGYTF.

The chain carries TRBV29-1 and TRBJ1-1; 9 positions agree with TRBD1. CDR1 is SQVTM, CDR2 ANQGSEA, per germline. The V and J ends lost 5 bases and 7 bases, in that order; junction bases with no gene match: 5. The CDR3 consists of 12 residues. CDR3 in DNA: TGCAGCGTTCTAAGGACAGGGGTTGAAGCTTTCTTT. As protein: CSVLRTGVEAFF.

In nucleotides, the CDR3 is TGTGCCAGCAGCAGGACTAGCGGGGGAGGCGAGCAGTACTTC. It codes for CASSRTSGGGEQYF. V gene TRBV2 combines with J gene TRBJ2-7; TRBD2 agrees at 13 bases. The CDR3 covers 14 residues. With V trimmed by 6 bases and J by 6 bases, 5 bases remained unmatched. CDR1 SNHLY and CDR2 FYNNEI come from the germline V gene. The variable domain in full, with the rest retrieved from reference TRBV2 and TRBJ2-7, is EPEVTQTPSHQVTQMGQEVILRCVPISNHLYFYWYRQILGQKVEFLVSFYNNEISEKSEIFDDQFSVERPDGSNFTLKIRSTKLEDSAMYFCASSRTSGGGEQYFGPGTRLTVT.

V gene TRBV7-9 combines with J gene TRBJ1-6; perhaps TRBD1 as D (5 bases). V was pared by 5 bases and J by 9 bases, with 14 bases between. This CDR3 is 14 amino acids long. Germline V gives CDR1 SEHNR, CDR2 FQNEAQ (reference sequence). Written as DNA, the CDR3 is TGTGCCAGCAGCCCCGGTCACGGGGGTTCACCCCTCCACTTT. The encoded protein is CASSPGHGGSPLHF.

CDR3 sequence: CASGQTPHEQYF. CDR3 nucleotide sequence: TGTGCTAGTGGCCAGACACCTCACGAGCAGTACTTC. This sequence joins TRBV12-5 and TRBJ2-7, with D unresolved. Per the germline V gene, CDR1 is LGHNT and CDR2 is FRNRAP. CDR3 length: 12 residues. Between the trimmed V and J ends, which lost 6 bases and 5 bases, there was a span of 11 bases.

The rearrangement links TRBV19 to TRBJ1-5; TRBD1 might be the D (5 bases). The germline gives CDR1 LNHDA, CDR2 SQIVND (reference sequence). The V end was cut by 2 bases, the J end by 1 base, with 9 bases between. The CDR3 covers 15 residues. The CDR3 DNA reads TGTGCCAGTAGTATAACGGGGGTAAGCAATCAGCCCCAGCATTTT. Protein sequence: CASSITGVSNQPQHF.

The chain joins TRBV11-2 to TRBJ1-3; 7 nucleotides line up with TRBD1. Trimming removed 5 bases from V and 7 bases from J; junction bases left unmatched: 5. The CDR3 covers 13 residues. Germline V gene lookup returns CDR1 SGHAT and CDR2 FQNNGV. The CDR3 region has the DNA TGTGCCAGCAGCCCGGACAGGCGGAACACCATATATTTT. Translation: CASSPDRRNTIYF.

The rearrangement uses TRBV10-3 and TRBJ1-2; D possibly corresponds to TRBD1 (5 bases). CDR3 length: 13 amino acids. V lost 0 bases and J lost 5, with 7 bases in between. Germline-derived CDR1 and CDR2 are ENHRY and SYGVKD. CDR3: CAISESDIYGYTF. CDR3 sequence (DNA): TGTGCCATCAGTGAGTCGGACATTTATGGCTACACCTTC.

This clone was detected once. V usage is TRBV5-1 and J usage is TRBJ2-2; tentative D call: TRBD2 (6 bases). CDR1 is SGHRS and CDR2 is YFSETQ in the germline V gene. The CDR3 totals 14 residues. Trimming shortened V by 3 bases and J by 4 bases, and 10 bases separated the two germline ends. The CDR3 is CASSWGVGTGELFF. Here the CDR3 DNA reads TGCGCCAGCAGCTGGGGGGTAGGCACCGGGGAGCTGTTTTTT.

The chain uses TRBV30 and TRBJ1-4, with 8 positions matching TRBD1. Germline CDR1 reads GTSNPN; CDR2 reads SVGIG (reference sequence). V gave up 5 bases and J gave up 2 bases; unmatched junction bases: 7. This CDR3 is 15 amino acids long. CDR3 loop: CAWERQGSTNEKLFF. DNA for the CDR3: TGTGCCTGGGAGAGACAGGGGTCGACTAATGAAAAACTGTTTTTT.

The CDR3 protein is CAFRRDTSYNSPLHF. The CDR3, as DNA: TGTGCCTTTCGACGGGACACTAGCTATAATTCACCCCTCCACTTT. This chain connects TRBV3-1 (or the pseudogene TRBV3-2) to TRBJ1-6; D is possibly TRBD1 (6 bases). The CDR3 spans 15 residues. The germline V gene encodes CDR1 LGHDT and CDR2 YNNKEL (reference sequence). Trimming removed 11 bases from V and 3 bases from J, with 17 bases in between.

The chain recombines TRBV9 with TRBJ2-2; D unresolved. The CDR3 is made up of 13 amino acids. Trimming took off 0 bases at V and 7 bases at J, with 7 bases between the two ends. Germline lookup yields CDR1 SGDLS and CDR2 YYNGEE. The CDR3, as DNA: TGTGCCAGCAGCGTAGGAGGCCTCGGGGAGCTGTTTTTT. It is translated as CASSVGGLGELFF.

This clone was detected only once. This sequence joins TRBV4-1 and TRBJ1-1, with D tentatively TRBD1 (6 bases). The CDR3 spans 16 residues. V was clipped by 2 bases and J by 4 bases, with 17 bases between them. Germline CDR1 reads MGHRA; CDR2 reads YSYEKL. The CDR3 sequence is CASSQMSHREPTEAFF. The CDR3 DNA follows: TGCGCCAGCAGCCAAATGAGCCACAGGGAGCCCACTGAAGCTTTCTTT.

The chain recombines TRBV29-1 with TRBJ1-1; 8 bases agree with TRBD1. J was trimmed by 1 base and V by 4 bases; bases with no gene match: 2. CDR3 length equals 13 residues. Germline V gene sequence: CDR1 SQVTM, CDR2 ANQGSEA. The chain's CDR3 is CSVATGGNTEAFF. The CDR3 coding sequence is TGCAGCGTTGCCACAGGGGGGAACACTGAAGCTTTCTTT.

The V call is TRBV5-1, the J call TRBJ1-2; 10 positions match TRBD1. The CDR3 spans 15 residues. Trimming took 4 bases from V and 6 from J; bases not matched to a gene: 9. CDR1 is SGHRS, CDR2 YFSETQ, per germline. The CDR3 loop is CASSLLRQGADGYTF. DNA for the CDR3: TGCGCCAGCAGCCTCTTAAGACAGGGGGCGGATGGCTACACCTTC.

The V call is TRBV10-3, the J call TRBJ2-1, with D tentatively TRBD1 (6 bases). Germline V CDR1 and CDR2: ENHRY, SYGVKD. The CDR3 contains 15 residues. V was pared by 6 bases and J by 4 bases, with 16 bases between. The CDR3, as DNA: TGTGCCATCAGGGGGACGGGACAAGGGTACAATGAGCAGTTCTTC. Residues: CAIRGTGQGYNEQFF.

There are many counts of this clone. The rearrangement uses TRBV6-2 or TRBV6-3 and TRBJ2-7; D is unclear. Germline CDR1 is MNHEY and CDR2 is SVGEGT. The CDR3 is made up of 14 amino acids. V was shortened by 0 bases and J by 0 bases, with 6 bases between the two germline ends. The CDR3 reads CASSYSTNSYEQYF. The CDR3, as DNA: TGTGCCAGCAGTTACTCAACAAACTCCTACGAGCAGTACTTC.

The CDR3 DNA sequence: TGTGCCAGCAGCGCCGGTGTAGCGGGGGGTGCAGGTACGCAGTATTTT. It is translated as CASSAGVAGGAGTQYF. The rearrangement joins TRBV9 to TRBJ2-3; 10 nucleotides line up with TRBD2. There are 16 residues in the CDR3. The ends lost 3 bases at V and 8 bases at J; junction bases unmatched: 12. CDR1 and CDR2 (germline): SGDLS, YYNGEE.

This clone was recorded only once. The chain joins TRBV19 to TRBJ1-2; TRBD1 agrees at 9 bases. The CDR3 is 16 residues long. Germline V gene lookup returns CDR1 LNHDA and CDR2 SQIVND (reference sequence). V lost 6 bases, J lost 4 bases, and 12 bases stayed unmatched. The chain's CDR3 is CASSPLGQGESYGYTF. CDR3 DNA sequence: TGTGCCAGTAGCCCTTTGGGACAGGGAGAGTCCTATGGCTACACCTTC.

This chain connects TRBV5-1 to TRBJ2-3; D might be TRBD2 (5 bases). The length of the CDR3 is 13 residues. CDR1 and CDR2 from the germline V gene are SGHRS and YFSETQ. V lost 4 bases and J 8 bases, leaving 14 bases between the germline ends. CDR3 loop: CASSVDQAVTQYF. In DNA, the CDR3 is TGCGCCAGCAGCGTAGACCAAGCGGTTACGCAGTATTTT.

The CDR3 reads CASSRGQNEQYF. As DNA, the CDR3 is TGTGCCAGCAGCCGGGGACAGAACGAGCAGTACTTC. The chain uses TRBV12-3 or TRBV12-4 and TRBJ2-7; 7 positions match TRBD1. The CDR3 has 12 amino acids. V lost 6 bases to trimming and J lost 5 bases; unmatched junction nucleotides: 4.

This chain links TRBV14 with TRBJ2-2; tentatively, D is TRBD1 (6 bases). The CDR3 runs to 13 residues. Between the trimmed V and J ends, which lost 8 bases and 2 bases, there was a span of 9 bases. Germline V lookup: CDR1 SGHDN, CDR2 FVKESK. The CDR3 DNA sequence: TGTGCCAGCCGACAGGTTAACACCGGGGAGCTGTTTTTT. It codes for CASRQVNTGELFF.